The 31 T cell receptor beta chains below all came from one sample that was sequenced in a study of somatic mutations in cytotoxic T cells in rheumatoid arthritis. Generated by immunoSEQ multiplex PCR, the TCRdb table keeps only in-frame clones and is missing some. The sample records about 18,000 clones, approximately 80% being singletons. The sample consisted of CD8+ T cells sorted from blood. These receptor sequences come from an adult with rheumatoid arthritis.

With regard to this clone: At one of its ends the junction is not consistent with the germline gene, which may arise from a read error. The chain recombines TRBV7-7 with TRBJ2-5; tentatively, D is TRBD1 or TRBD2 (6 bases each). The CDR3 has 15 residues. Germline assignment: CDR1 SSHAT and CDR2 FNYEAQ (reference sequence). CDR3: CASSLDQSGAETQYF. CDR3 DNA sequence: TGTGCTAGCAGCTTAGATCAGTCGGGGGCTGAGACCCAGTACTTC.

The V and J genes are TRBV29-1 and TRBJ2-2, with D maybe TRBD1 (6 bases). Germline values: CDR1 SQVTM, CDR2 ANQGSEA. The V and J ends lost 0 bases and 5 bases respectively, with 16 bases between them. The CDR3 loop spans 16 amino acids. The chain's CDR3 is CSVEDYPDSGTGELFF. The CDR3 nucleotides are TGCAGCGTTGAAGATTACCCGGACAGTGGGACCGGGGAGCTGTTTTTT.

V and J are TRBV10-3 and TRBJ2-1; TRBD2 matches at 9 bases. The V gene end was trimmed by 3 bases and the J gene end by 5 bases; junction bases not matched to a gene: 8. The CDR3 runs 16 residues. The V gene's germline CDR1 is ENHRY and CDR2 SYGVKD. CDR3 region: CAISEVIAGANNEQFF. CDR3 nucleotide sequence: TGTGCCATCAGTGAAGTAATAGCGGGAGCAAACAATGAGCAGTTCTTC.

This chain links TRBV28 with TRBJ2-7; D is ambiguous. Trimming took off 2 bases at V and 2 bases at J, with 13 bases between the two ends. Germline V CDR1 and CDR2: MDHEN, SYDVKM. The CDR3 is 15 residues long. The CDR3 DNA sequence: TGTGCCAGCAGTTTAGGGCTTCGAGTTCCCTACGAGCAGTACTTC. Translating it yields CASSLGLRVPYEQYF. Complete variable domain (other parts from reference TRBV28 and TRBJ2-7): DVKVTQSSRYLVKRTGEKVFLECVQDMDHENMFWYRQDPGLGLRLIYFSYDVKMKEKGDIPEGYSVSREKKERFSLILESASTNQTSMYLCASSLGLRVPYEQYFGPGTRLTVT.

The V and J genes are TRBV11-2 and TRBJ1-5; TRBD1 aligns across 7 bases. Germline V gives CDR1 SGHAT, CDR2 FQNNGV. The CDR3 runs 16 residues. Trimming cost V 5 bases and J 0 bases; bases outside gene matches: 7. The CDR3 DNA sequence: TGTGCCAGCAGCACCGGCTCAGGGGGTAGCAATCAGCCCCAGCATTTT. Its translation: CASSTGSGGSNQPQHF.

This rearrangement joins TRBV5-6 to TRBJ1-2; no definite D call. The CDR3 runs to 15 residues. Deletions cut 4 bases from V and 4 bases from J, with 17 bases between. Germline lookup yields CDR1 SGHDT and CDR2 YYEEEE. The CDR3 protein is CASSARGVVAYGYTF. DNA of the CDR3: TGTGCCAGCAGCGCCAGAGGCGTGGTGGCCTATGGCTACACCTTC.

This chain joins TRBV7-8 and TRBJ1-1, with D hard to call. CDR3 size: 13 residues. Trimming stripped 5 bases from V and 3 bases from J, with 10 bases between. Germline V lookup: CDR1 SGHVS, CDR2 FQNEAQ. The DNA of the CDR3 is TGTGCCAGCAGCCCCCAGCGGCACACTGAAGCTTTCTTT. As protein: CASSPQRHTEAFF.

The chain joins TRBV10-3 to TRBJ1-3, with 8 bases lining up with TRBD1. Germline V gives CDR1 ENHRY, CDR2 SYGVKD. The CDR3 runs 17 residues. Trimming at V came to 3 bases and at J to 6 bases, leaving 13 bases not matched to a gene. CDR3 sequence reads: CAISDLSGQGIKNTIYF. The CDR3 DNA follows: TGTGCCATCAGTGACCTCTCTGGACAGGGAATTAAAAACACCATATATTTT.

The rearrangement links TRBV7-8 to TRBJ2-1; 7 nucleotides agree with TRBD1. Germline lookup yields CDR1 SGHVS and CDR2 FQNEAQ. The length of the CDR3 is 13 residues. V gave up 5 bases and J gave up 7 bases; unmatched junction bases: 5. The CDR3: CASSGRDRNEQFF. CDR3 coding DNA: TGTGCCAGCAGCGGCCGGGACAGAAATGAGCAGTTCTTC.

The CDR3 nucleotides are TGTGCCAGCAGCCCAGGGACGTACGAGCAGTACTTC. Translating it yields CASSPGTYEQYF. The chain employs TRBV11-2 and TRBJ2-7, with D possibly being TRBD1 or TRBD2 (5 bases each). The CDR3 covers 12 residues. CDR1 and CDR2 from the germline V gene are SGHAT and FQNNGV. The V end lost 5 bases, the J end lost 4 bases, and 9 bases lay between the germline ends.

This chain connects TRBV19 to TRBJ1-4; TRBD1 matches at 9 bases. The J segment lost 11 bases and the V segment lost 3 bases, leaving 10 bases of the junction unmatched. The CDR3 is 15 amino acids. Germline CDR1 and CDR2: LNHDA and SQIVND (reference sequence). The CDR3 DNA reads as TGTGCCAGTAGTATTTTCTCCGGGACAGGGAAGAAACTGTTTTTT. Protein: CASSIFSGTGKKLFF.

Of note for this clone: The germline gene is not matched at one end of the junction; a read error may be the cause. The chain combines TRBV2 with TRBJ2-7, with D possibly matching TRBD2 (5 bases). The CDR3 runs 9 residues. Germline V gene lookup returns CDR1 SNHLY and CDR2 FYNNEI. Here the CDR3 DNA reads TGTGCCAGCAGTGAACCGGGGAGATTC. As protein: CASSEPGRF.

CDR3 nucleotide sequence: TGTGCCAGTAGTATGGGGAGAAGGGCGGAAGCTTTCTTT. As protein: CASSMGRRAEAFF. The chain carries TRBV19 and TRBJ1-1; D unclear. The CDR3 extends over 13 amino acids. V was clipped by 3 bases and J by 8 bases, with 13 bases between them. CDR1 and CDR2 (germline): LNHDA, SQIVND (reference sequence).

This chain connects TRBV19 to TRBJ2-7; 9 positions match TRBD1. Germline V lookup: CDR1 LNHDA, CDR2 SQIVND (reference sequence). Trimming took 6 bases from V and 2 from J; bases not matched to a gene: 5. The CDR3 consists of 14 residues. CDR3 loop: CASSPGTGTYEQYF. The DNA for the CDR3 is TGTGCCAGTAGCCCCGGGACAGGGACCTACGAGCAGTACTTC.

The gene calls are TRBV29-1 and TRBJ2-7; D gene ambiguous. Germline-derived CDR1 and CDR2 are SQVTM and ANQGSEA. The length of the CDR3 is 13 residues. V gave up 1 base and J gave up 0 bases, with 7 bases separating them. The CDR3 region has the DNA TGCAGCGTTGAAGGAGCACACTCCTACGAGCAGTACTTC. Translating it yields CSVEGAHSYEQYF.

In this sample, this clone turned up once. The V call is TRBV6-1, the J call TRBJ2-5, with a tentative D call TRBD2 (6 bases). The germline V gene has CDR1 MNHNS and CDR2 SASEGT. The CDR3 extends over 16 amino acids. With 4 bases removed from V and 0 bases from J, the gap between germline ends came to 15 bases. The CDR3 protein is CASSAGVVSYQETQYF. The CDR3 DNA follows: TGTGCCAGCAGTGCGGGGGTAGTGTCGTACCAAGAGACCCAGTACTTC.

This chain links TRBV29-1 with TRBJ2-1, with 14 bases matching TRBD2. Germline CDR1 SQVTM, CDR2 ANQGSEA. CDR3 size: 15 residues. V trimming: 7 bases; J trimming: 4 bases; junction bases outside the gene matches: 6. CDR3 in DNA: TGCAGCGGTGGACTAGCGGGAGGTCCATACAATGAGCAGTTCTTC. Translating gives CSGGLAGGPYNEQFF.

The chain carries TRBV19 and TRBJ1-2, with 7 bases matching TRBD1. Germline-derived CDR1 and CDR2 are LNHDA and SQIVND (reference sequence). J gave up 7 bases and V 10 bases, and 15 bases lay outside the gene matches. The CDR3 contains 14 residues. This CDR3 is CATQAFGGGGGYTF. CDR3 DNA: TGTGCCACCCAGGCGTTTGGAGGGGGCGGTGGCTACACCTTC.

This chain uses TRBV4-1 with TRBJ1-5; D ambiguous. V lost 1 base, J lost 3 bases, and 19 bases lay in between. CDR1 and CDR2 (germline): MGHRA, YSYEKL. The CDR3 contains 18 residues. DNA for the CDR3: TGCGCCAGCAGCCAAGGCCCGAGAGTAGATAACTTCAATCAGCCCCAGCATTTT. Translated, it gives CASSQGPRVDNFNQPQHF.

The chain recombines TRBV7-2 with TRBJ2-1, with a possible D match to TRBD2 (6 bases). V was clipped by 0 bases and J by 0 bases, with 6 bases between them. Germline V gene sequence: CDR1 SGHTA, CDR2 FQGNSA. CDR3 size: 15 residues. CDR3 sequence (DNA): TGTGCCAGCAGCTTAGCGGGACTCTCCTACAATGAGCAGTTCTTC. Its translation: CASSLAGLSYNEQFF.

This clone came up once. This rearrangement joins TRBV6-5 to TRBJ1-1; a weak D match, TRBD1 (6 bases). Germline V gene lookup returns CDR1 MNHEY and CDR2 SVGAGI. The CDR3 totals 15 residues. Trimming removed 0 bases from V and 3 bases from J, with 11 bases in between. CDR3 loop: CASSYSGGADTEAFF. In DNA, the CDR3 is TGTGCCAGCAGTTACTCGGGGGGGGCGGACACTGAAGCTTTCTTT.

V usage is TRBV6-1 and J usage is TRBJ2-1, with TRBD1 as a possible D gene (6 bases). The CDR3 is 13 amino acids. The V gene's germline CDR1 is MNHNS and CDR2 SASEGT. The V end lost 3 bases, the J end lost 9 bases, and 12 bases lay between the germline ends. The CDR3 sequence: CASSDRGLGEQFF. The CDR3 coding sequence is TGTGCCAGCAGTGATAGGGGGTTGGGTGAGCAGTTCTTC.

The J gene is TRBJ2-7, the V gene TRBV9; D perhaps matches TRBD1 (6 bases). Trimming stripped 2 bases from V and 1 base from J, with 10 bases between. This CDR3 spans 14 amino acids. CDR1 and CDR2 from the germline V gene are SGDLS and YYNGEE. The CDR3 DNA reads TGTGCCAGCAGCGTCGGGACACCTTCCTACGAGCAGTACTTC. Protein product: CASSVGTPSYEQYF.

The chain's CDR3 is CAWNVLSYEQYF. DNA of the CDR3: TGTGCCTGGAATGTCCTCTCCTACGAGCAGTACTTC. The chain employs TRBV30 and TRBJ2-7; D uncertain. Germline values: CDR1 GTSNPN, CDR2 SVGIG (reference sequence). The CDR3 runs to 12 residues. V dropped 4 bases and J dropped 0 bases, with 7 bases sitting between them.

The chain uses TRBV7-9 and TRBJ2-1; D is possibly TRBD2 (6 bases). CDR1 is SEHNR, CDR2 FQNEAQ, per germline (reference sequence). The V gene lost 5 bases and the J gene lost 3 bases, with 14 bases spanning the gap. The CDR3 is made up of 15 amino acids. The CDR3, as DNA: TGTGCCAGCAGCACGGGACTTGGGAGCTACAATGAGCAGTTCTTC. Translated, it gives CASSTGLGSYNEQFF.

The chain recombines TRBV2 with TRBJ2-7; tentatively, D is TRBD2 (6 bases). V was pared by 3 bases and J by 3 bases, with 18 bases between. The CDR3 consists of 16 residues. Per germline, CDR1 SNHLY and CDR2 FYNNEI. The CDR3 here is CASSDLPGTYRYEQYF. The CDR3 DNA sequence: TGTGCCAGCAGTGACCTACCCGGGACTTACCGCTACGAGCAGTACTTC.

This chain connects TRBV19 to TRBJ1-2, with a weak D call TRBD1 (5 bases). This CDR3 region has 13 residues. Germline CDR1 reads LNHDA; CDR2 reads SQIVND (reference sequence). The V end lost 9 bases, the J end lost 3 bases, and 14 bases lay between the germline ends. CDR3 loop: CASRSGLDYGYTF. The CDR3 nucleotides read TGTGCCAGCAGGTCGGGGCTAGACTATGGCTACACCTTC.

This clone was detected only a few times. J is TRBJ1-2 and V is TRBV6-5; 8 bases fit TRBD1. Trimming removed 4 bases from V and 3 bases from J; junction bases left unmatched: 7. Germline CDR1 is MNHEY and CDR2 is SVGAGI. This CDR3 region has 15 residues. This CDR3 reads CASSLIQGAHYGYTF. The CDR3, as DNA: TGTGCCAGCAGTTTAATCCAGGGGGCTCACTATGGCTACACCTTC.

The chain recombines TRBV28 with TRBJ1-2; 8 bases match TRBD1. V was pared by 2 bases and J by 0 bases, with 5 bases of the junction left unmatched. The CDR3 is 16 residues long. Germline values: CDR1 MDHEN, CDR2 SYDVKM. The CDR3 nucleotides read TGTGCCAGCAGTTTAGACAGGGGCCCGACTAACTATGGCTACACCTTC. Protein sequence: CASSLDRGPTNYGYTF.

This clone was seen a handful of times. This chain links TRBV25-1 with TRBJ2-7; the D gene is possibly TRBD1 (5 bases). The V end lost 2 bases, the J end lost 1 base, and 9 bases lay between the germline ends. The CDR3 covers 14 residues. Germline V gene lookup returns CDR1 MGHDK and CDR2 SYGVNS. The CDR3 bases are TGTGCCAGCAGTGAAAAGACAGAGTCCTACGAGCAGTACTTC. Translating it yields CASSEKTESYEQYF.

The chain uses TRBV4-1 and TRBJ2-1; TRBD2 is a possible D gene (5 bases). The germline gives CDR1 MGHRA, CDR2 YSYEKL. V was trimmed by 3 bases and J by 4 bases, leaving 10 bases between them. The CDR3 sequence is 14 residues long. DNA of the CDR3: TGCGCCAGCAGCCAGGAGGACGGATACAATGAGCAGTTCTTC. Protein sequence: CASSQEDGYNEQFF.